A selection of T cell receptor beta chains follows, all from one sample in a study of regulatory and conventional T cells in RAG deficiency. Profiling relied on immunoSEQ multiplex PCR, and the TCRdb table lists in-frame clones only, not all of them. The sample holds about 32,000 clones, about 91% seen once. These data were also reused for a study on regulatory T cells.

The sample taken for sequencing was CD8+ T cells sorted from blood. All receptors come from a human donor in good health. The CDR3 runs from the conserved cysteine through the conserved F or W. Each record gives: clone size, V gene, J gene, D gene, CDR3 DNA, CDR3 protein. A D gene is named only where the DNA matches it firmly. Part of the rows lack a size; the others show once, few, many or a class for expanded clones.

NA	TRBV29-1	TRBJ2-1	TRBD2	TGCAGCGTTCAAGAAAATAGCGGGCCCTCCTACAATGAGCAGTTCTTC	CSVQENSGPSYNEQFF
NA	TRBV28	TRBJ1-4	NA	TGTGCCAGCAGTTTAGTGAGGGGGAATGAAAAACTGTTTTTT	CASSLVRGNEKLFF
NA	TRBV10-1	TRBJ2-1	NA	TGCGCCAGCAGTGACATTAGGGACTACAATGAGCAGTTCTTC	CASSDIRDYNEQFF
NA	TRBV29-1	TRBJ2-7	NA	TGCAGCGTCGAGCACGAATACGAGCAGTACTTC	CSVEHEYEQYF
NA	TRBV19	TRBJ2-1	NA	TGTGCCAGTAGTACCTCCCCTGAGCCCTACAATGAGCAGTTCTTC	CASSTSPEPYNEQFF
NA	TRBV6-1	TRBJ2-1	TRBD2	TGTGCCAGCAGTGAATACGGGACTAGCGGGATCTATGAGCAGTTCTTC	CASSEYGTSGIYEQFF
NA	TRBV5-1	TRBJ2-2	NA	TGCGCCAGCAGCTTGGTGGCGACTTCCAACACCGGGGAGCTGTTTTTT	CASSLVATSNTGELFF
once	TRBV28	TRBJ2-5	TRBD1	TGTGCCAGCAGTACAGGGGAATCGCGTTGGGAGACCCAGTACTTC	CASSTGESRWETQYF
once	TRBV30	TRBJ1-4	NA	TGTGCCTGGAGTAGGGGTTCAACTAATGAAAAACTGTTTTTT	CAWSRGSTNEKLFF
NA	TRBV6-1	TRBJ1-1	NA	TGTGCCAGCAGTGTTACCGGGGCTCGACTCGGGACTGAAGCTTTCTTT	CASSVTGARLGTEAFF
NA	TRBV5-1	TRBJ2-7	NA	TGCGCCAGCAGCTTGCCCCCTTGGTCGGCCACCTACGAGCAGTACTTC	CASSLPPWSATYEQYF
NA	TRBV7-6	TRBJ1-5	NA	TGTGCCAGCAGCAATTTGGGGGGGAGTCAGCCCCAGCATTTT	CASSNLGGSQPQHF
NA	TRBV5-4	TRBJ1-4	NA	TGTGCCAGCAGCTGGACGGGAAACCCTGAAAAACTGTTTTTT	CASSWTGNPEKLFF
NA	TRBV4-1	TRBJ2-7	NA	TGCGCCAGCAGCCAAGCGACCGGAGCCTACGAGCAGTACTTC	CASSQATGAYEQYF
NA	TRBV20-1	TRBJ2-1	NA	TGCAGTCCGGGCGGATACAATGAGCAGTTCTTC	CSPGGYNEQFF
NA	TRBV9	TRBJ2-7	TRBD1	TGTGCCAGCAGCCTGGGACAGGGGGCCTACGAGCAGTACTTC	CASSLGQGAYEQYF
once	TRBV19	TRBJ1-3	NA	TGTGCCAGTAATCTCGACAGATACTCTGGAAACACCATATATTTT	CASNLDRYSGNTIYF
NA	TRBV18	TRBJ2-5	NA	TGTGCCAGCTCACTATATTGTTGCGGGGAAGAGACCCAGTACTTC	CASSLYCCGEETQYF
NA	TRBV7-7	TRBJ2-7	TRBD2	TGTGCTAGGGGACTAGCGGGAGTCTGTGAGCAGTACTTC	CARGLAGVCEQYF
NA	TRBV19	TRBJ1-1	NA	TGTGCCAGTAGTATATCGTCGCGGGCATCTAGCACTGAAGCTTTCTTT	CASSISSRASSTEAFF
NA	TRBV6-1	TRBJ1-2	NA	TGTGCCAGCAGTGAAGTGGCAGAAATTTCAAGTGGCTACACCTTC	CASSEVAEISSGYTF
NA	TRBV11-2	TRBJ1-2	NA	TGTGCCAGCTCGGAGGTGGGCCTTCCTAACTATGGCTACACCTTC	CASSEVGLPNYGYTF
NA	TRBV14	TRBJ1-1	NA	TGTGCCAGCAGCCGCCAGGGGAACACTGAAGCTTTCTTT	CASSRQGNTEAFF
NA	TRBV11-2	TRBJ2-6	TRBD1	TGTGCCAGCAGCACCGACAGGGTCGGGGCCAACGTCCTGACTTTC	CASSTDRVGANVLTF
NA	TRBV21-1	TRBJ2-7	NA	TGTGCCAGCAGCGCCCCCCGACAGGTCCCCTACGAGCAGTACTTC	CASSAPRQVPYEQYF
NA	TRBV27	TRBJ2-1	NA	TGTGCCAGCCTTAGCTCGAGTTTCAATGAGCAGTTCTTC	CASLSSSFNEQFF
NA	TRBV4-3	TRBJ2-7	NA	TGCGCCAGCAGCCAAGATAGCCTAGCACCCTACGAGCAGTACTTC	CASSQDSLAPYEQYF
once	TRBV4-1	TRBJ1-1	TRBD1	TGCGCCAGCAGCCAACCTCAAGACAGGGCGGGGTTTGGGACTGAAGCTTTCTTT	CASSQPQDRAGFGTEAFF
NA	TRBV11-2	TRBJ1-1	NA	TGTGCCAGCAGCTTAGGGGGAGTGAACACTGAAGCTTTCTTT	CASSLGGVNTEAFF
once	TRBV5-1	TRBJ1-5	NA	TGCGCCAGCAGCTCCCAGGGACCTCAGCCCCAGCATTTT	CASSSQGPQPQHF
NA	TRBV27	TRBJ2-7	TRBD1	TGTGCCAGCAGACCTACAGGGGGGTCCTACGAGCAGTACTTC	CASRPTGGSYEQYF
few	TRBV27	TRBJ2-7	NA	TGTGCCAGCAGTTTAAGGGCAGGGAGGGAGCAGTACTTC	CASSLRAGREQYF
NA	TRBV15	TRBJ2-1	NA	TGTGCCACCAGCAGTTCCTCCTACAATGAGCAGTTCTTC	CATSSSSYNEQFF
NA	TRBV9	TRBJ2-2	NA	TGTGCCAGCAGCGTTTGGACTATTGACACCGGGGAGCTGTTTTTT	CASSVWTIDTGELFF
once	TRBV5-1	TRBJ1-2	NA	TGCGCCAGCAGCTCCCCTGGGCGTGACTATGGCTACACCTTC	CASSSPGRDYGYTF
NA	TRBV27	TRBJ1-6	NA	TGTGCCAGCAGTAGAGCTCTAAGCTCCTATAATTCACCCCTCCACTTT	CASSRALSSYNSPLHF
NA	TRBV27	TRBJ2-5	NA	TGTGCCAGCAGTTTCCGGGCAGGGAGACAAGAGACCCAGTACTTC	CASSFRAGRQETQYF
NA	TRBV4-1	TRBJ1-2	NA	TGCGCCAGCAGCCAAGATTGGGACATTGGCTACACCTTC	CASSQDWDIGYTF
NA	TRBV7-6	TRBJ1-2	NA	TGTGCCAGCACCCTCAGCTATGGCTACACCTTC	CASTLSYGYTF
NA	TRBV5-1	TRBJ2-1	TRBD2	TGCGCCAGCAGCTTGGGGCGGGGGGCCCTTACGAATGAGCAGTTCTTC	CASSLGRGALTNEQFF
NA	TRBV27	TRBJ1-2	NA	TGTGCCAGCAGTCCCAGGGAAGACTATGGCTACACCTTC	CASSPREDYGYTF
NA	TRBV6-1	TRBJ1-2	TRBD1	TGTGCCAGCAATATGGGACAGGGGGCCTATGGCTACACCTTC	CASNMGQGAYGYTF
NA	TRBV19	TRBJ1-4	TRBD1	TGTGCCAGTAGTACCTGGGGGCAGGGGGCCGCAACTAATGAAAAACTGTTTTTT	CASSTWGQGAATNEKLFF
once	TRBV13	TRBJ1-1	TRBD1	TGTGCCAGCAGTTTGGGGGCACTAGGACAGGGGGACCCCACTGAAGCTTTCTTT	CASSLGALGQGDPTEAFF
NA	TRBV7-3	TRBJ1-6	TRBD1	TGTGCCAGCAGCCAATGGACAGGGAACAATTCACCCCTCCACTTT	CASSQWTGNNSPLHF
NA	TRBV18	TRBJ1-1	NA	TGTGCCAGCTCACAGAAGGACAGCCAGGTGAACACTGAAGCTTTCTTT	CASSQKDSQVNTEAFF
NA	TRBV5-1	TRBJ2-1	TRBD2	TGCGCCAGCAGCTTGGATCTAGCGGGTGAGCAGTTCTTC	CASSLDLAGEQFF
NA	TRBV6-1	TRBJ1-4	TRBD1	TGTGCCAGCAGTGCATCCACAGGGGGCCCAACTAATGAAAAACTGTTTTTT	CASSASTGGPTNEKLFF
NA	TRBV7-9	TRBJ1-5	TRBD1	TGTGCCAGCAGCAGAGGACAGGGGAGCAATCAGCCCCAGCATTTT	CASSRGQGSNQPQHF
NA	TRBV9	TRBJ1-2	TRBD1	TGTGCCAGCAGTAAGACAGGGGATGGCTACACCTTC	CASSKTGDGYTF
NA	TRBV28	TRBJ2-7	NA	TGTGCCAGCAGTTTTCTCGACAGGAGCTCCTACGAGCAGTACTTC	CASSFLDRSSYEQYF
NA	TRBV10-3	TRBJ1-1	NA	TGTGCCGCCACGACGGGGAACACTGAAGCTTTCTTT	CAATTGNTEAFF